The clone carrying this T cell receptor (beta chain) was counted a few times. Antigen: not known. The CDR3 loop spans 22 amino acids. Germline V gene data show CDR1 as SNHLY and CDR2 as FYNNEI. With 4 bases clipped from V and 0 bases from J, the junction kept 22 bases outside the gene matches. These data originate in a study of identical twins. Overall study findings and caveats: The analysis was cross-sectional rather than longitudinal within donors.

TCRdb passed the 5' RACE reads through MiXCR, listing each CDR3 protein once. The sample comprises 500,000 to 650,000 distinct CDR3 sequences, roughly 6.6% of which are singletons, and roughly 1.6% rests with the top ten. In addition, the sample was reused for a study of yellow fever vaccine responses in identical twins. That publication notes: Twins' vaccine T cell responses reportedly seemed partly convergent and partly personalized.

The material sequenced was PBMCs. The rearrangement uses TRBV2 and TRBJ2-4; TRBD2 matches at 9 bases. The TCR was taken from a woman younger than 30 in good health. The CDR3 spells CASSVRLGETSGEVLAKNIQYF. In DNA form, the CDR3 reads TGTGCCAGCAGTGTAAGACTCGGGGAGACTAGCGGAGAGGTCCTAGCCAAAAACATTCAGTACTTC.